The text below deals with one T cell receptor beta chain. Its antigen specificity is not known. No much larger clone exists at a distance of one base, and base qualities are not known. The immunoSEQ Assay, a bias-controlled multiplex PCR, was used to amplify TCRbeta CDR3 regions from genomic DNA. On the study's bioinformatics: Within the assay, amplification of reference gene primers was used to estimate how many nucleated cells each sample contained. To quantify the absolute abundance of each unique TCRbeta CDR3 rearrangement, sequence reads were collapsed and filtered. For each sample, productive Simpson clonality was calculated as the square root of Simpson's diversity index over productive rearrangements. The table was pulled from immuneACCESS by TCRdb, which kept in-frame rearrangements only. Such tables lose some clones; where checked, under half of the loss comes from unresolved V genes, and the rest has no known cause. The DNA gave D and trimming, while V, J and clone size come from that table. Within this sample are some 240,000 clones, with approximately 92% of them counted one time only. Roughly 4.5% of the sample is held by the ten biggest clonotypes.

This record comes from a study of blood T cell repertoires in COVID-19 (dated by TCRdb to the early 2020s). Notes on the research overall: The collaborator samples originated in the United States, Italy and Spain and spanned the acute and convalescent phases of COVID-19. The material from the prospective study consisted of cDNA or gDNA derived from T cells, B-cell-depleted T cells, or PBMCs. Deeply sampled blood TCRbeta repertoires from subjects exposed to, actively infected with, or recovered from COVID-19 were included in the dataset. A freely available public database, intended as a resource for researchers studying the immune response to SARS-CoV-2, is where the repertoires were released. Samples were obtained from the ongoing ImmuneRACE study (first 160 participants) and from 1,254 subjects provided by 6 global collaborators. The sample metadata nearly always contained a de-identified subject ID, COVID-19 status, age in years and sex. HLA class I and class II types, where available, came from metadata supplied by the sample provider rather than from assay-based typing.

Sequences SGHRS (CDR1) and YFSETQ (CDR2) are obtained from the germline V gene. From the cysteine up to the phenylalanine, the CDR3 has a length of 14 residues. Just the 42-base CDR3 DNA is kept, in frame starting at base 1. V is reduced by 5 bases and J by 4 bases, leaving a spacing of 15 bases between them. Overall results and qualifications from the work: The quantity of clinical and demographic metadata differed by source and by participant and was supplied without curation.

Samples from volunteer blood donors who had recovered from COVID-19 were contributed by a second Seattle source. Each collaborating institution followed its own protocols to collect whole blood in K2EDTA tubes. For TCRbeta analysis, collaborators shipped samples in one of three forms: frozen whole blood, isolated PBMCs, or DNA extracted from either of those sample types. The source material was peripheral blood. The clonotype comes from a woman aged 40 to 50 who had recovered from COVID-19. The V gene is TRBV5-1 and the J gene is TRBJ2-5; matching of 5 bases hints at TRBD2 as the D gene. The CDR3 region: CASSVSPSRETQYF. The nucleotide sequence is TGCGCCAGCAGTGTCTCCCCTAGCCGAGAGACCCAGTACTTC.